These T cell receptor beta chains were read from a single sample in a study of shared clonotypes between healthy human individuals. TCRdb keeps only in-frame clones here, not all; method: immunoSEQ multiplex PCR. The sample comprises about half a million clones, about 85% of which are singletons, and roughly 12% rests with the top ten. Source material: PBMCs. The receptors stem from a woman aged 40 to 49 in good health. Some clones in this sample may be carry-over from other donors' samples. The CDR3 runs from the conserved cysteine through the conserved F or W. Fields, in order: D gene, CDR3 length, clone size, V gene, J gene, CDR3 protein, CDR3 DNA. A D gene is named only where the DNA matches it firmly. Not every row has a clone size; where given, it reads once, few, many or a size class.

d_gene: TRBD2; len: 15; abundance: .; v_gene: TRBV7-2; j_gene: TRBJ2-1; CDR3aa: CASSFSGTSLDEQFF; CDR3nt: TGTGCCAGCAGCTTCTCCGGGACTAGCCTCGATGAGCAGTTCTTC
d_gene: .; len: 13; abundance: .; v_gene: TRBV4-1; j_gene: TRBJ2-3; CDR3aa: CASSPTARDTQYF; CDR3nt: TGCGCCAGCAGCCCGACAGCCAGAGATACGCAGTATTTT
d_gene: .; len: 19; abundance: .; v_gene: TRBV21-1; j_gene: TRBJ2-7; CDR3aa: CASSKAGTSGRAGSYEQYF; CDR3nt: TGTGCCAGCAGCAAAGCGGGTACTAGCGGGAGGGCGGGATCCTACGAGCAGTACTTC
d_gene: .; len: 15; abundance: .; v_gene: TRBV2; j_gene: TRBJ1-5; CDR3aa: CASRVGTTSNQPQHF; CDR3nt: TGTGCCAGCAGAGTAGGGACGACTAGCAATCAGCCCCAGCATTTT
d_gene: .; len: 12; abundance: once; v_gene: TRBV29-1; j_gene: TRBJ2-3; CDR3aa: CSALPVADTQYF; CDR3nt: TGCAGCGCCCTTCCAGTGGCAGATACGCAGTATTTT
d_gene: TRBD2; len: 15; abundance: many; v_gene: TRBV6-1; j_gene: TRBJ2-1; CDR3aa: CASSAGLAGGYEQFF; CDR3nt: TGTGCCAGCAGTGCTGGACTAGCGGGAGGCTATGAGCAGTTCTTC
d_gene: .; len: 19; abundance: .; v_gene: TRBV5-1; j_gene: TRBJ2-3; CDR3aa: CASSRGGAGSREPTDTQYF; CDR3nt: TGCGCCAGCAGCCGAGGCGGGGCCGGTAGCCGAGAACCCACAGATACGCAGTATTTT
d_gene: .; len: 15; abundance: .; v_gene: TRBV28; j_gene: TRBJ2-1; CDR3aa: CASSLRSGGRNEQFF; CDR3nt: TGTGCCAGCAGTTTAAGGTCAGGGGGGCGGAATGAGCAGTTCTTC
d_gene: .; len: 13; abundance: few; v_gene: TRBV2; j_gene: TRBJ2-1; CDR3aa: CASSEGSYNEQFF; CDR3nt: TGTGCCAGCAGTGAGGGATCCTACAATGAGCAGTTCTTC
d_gene: TRBD2; len: 15; abundance: few; v_gene: TRBV11-2; j_gene: TRBJ2-2; CDR3aa: CASSRLAGGTGELFF; CDR3nt: TGTGCCAGCAGCCGACTAGCGGGAGGCACCGGGGAGCTGTTTTTT
d_gene: .; len: 12; abundance: .; v_gene: TRBV5-6; j_gene: TRBJ2-7; CDR3aa: CASSAGPYEQYF; CDR3nt: TGTGCCAGCTCGGCGGGTCCCTACGAGCAGTACTTC
d_gene: .; len: 14; abundance: .; v_gene: TRBV28; j_gene: TRBJ2-7; CDR3aa: CASRPPGRQNKQYF; CDR3nt: TGTGCCAGCCGCCCCCCCGGACGCCAAAACAAGCAGTACTTC
d_gene: TRBD1; len: 13; abundance: .; v_gene: TRBV27; j_gene: TRBJ1-2; CDR3aa: CASSLQGAGGYTF; CDR3nt: TGTGCCAGCAGTTTGCAGGGGGCGGGGGGCTACACCTTC
d_gene: .; len: 14; abundance: many; v_gene: TRBV5-8; j_gene: TRBJ1-1; CDR3aa: CASSPRGAWTEAFF; CDR3nt: TGTGCCAGCAGCCCTCGAGGGGCTTGGACTGAAGCTTTCTTT
d_gene: .; len: 15; abundance: .; v_gene: TRBV7-9; j_gene: TRBJ1-2; CDR3aa: CASSKAGGPPDSYTF; CDR3nt: TGTGCCAGCAGCAAAGCAGGAGGGCCCCCCGATAGCTACACCTTC
d_gene: TRBD2; len: 15; abundance: .; v_gene: TRBV2; j_gene: TRBJ2-3; CDR3aa: CASSVSTSGGDTQYF; CDR3nt: TGTGCCAGCAGTGTGAGTACTAGCGGTGGAGATACGCAGTATTTT
d_gene: .; len: 14; abundance: once; v_gene: TRBV7-2; j_gene: TRBJ2-1; CDR3aa: CASSSPGPHNEQFF; CDR3nt: TGTGCCAGCAGCTCACCGGGACCCCACAATGAGCAGTTCTTC
d_gene: TRBD1; len: 15; abundance: .; v_gene: TRBV5-4; j_gene: TRBJ1-1; CDR3aa: CASSSGQGLNTEAFF; CDR3nt: TGTGCCAGCAGCTCGGGACAGGGGTTGAACACTGAAGCTTTCTTT
d_gene: TRBD2; len: 17; abundance: .; v_gene: TRBV7-9; j_gene: TRBJ2-5; CDR3aa: CASSPRLAGGPWETQYF; CDR3nt: TGTGCCAGCAGCCCTAGACTAGCGGGAGGGCCTTGGGAGACCCAGTACTTC
d_gene: .; len: 13; abundance: .; v_gene: TRBV19; j_gene: TRBJ2-1; CDR3aa: CASEALGSNEQFF; CDR3nt: TGTGCCAGCGAGGCCCTTGGGTCCAATGAGCAGTTCTTC
d_gene: TRBD2; len: 16; abundance: .; v_gene: TRBV28; j_gene: TRBJ2-2; CDR3aa: CASSLAGGLDTGELFF; CDR3nt: TGTGCCAGCAGTCTAGCGGGAGGTTTGGACACCGGGGAGCTGTTTTTT
d_gene: .; len: 13; abundance: .; v_gene: TRBV7-2; j_gene: TRBJ2-3; CDR3aa: CASSFTERDTQYF; CDR3nt: TGTGCCAGCAGCTTCACCGAGCGGGATACGCAGTATTTT
d_gene: .; len: 15; abundance: .; v_gene: TRBV2; j_gene: TRBJ2-2; CDR3aa: CASSEIGKNTGELFF; CDR3nt: TGTGCCAGCAGTGAGATAGGGAAAAACACCGGGGAGCTGTTTTTT
d_gene: .; len: 12; abundance: once; v_gene: TRBV28; j_gene: TRBJ2-1; CDR3aa: CASRALTKEQFF; CDR3nt: TGTGCCAGCAGGGCCTTGACGAAAGAGCAGTTCTTC
d_gene: .; len: 13; abundance: .; v_gene: TRBV29-1; j_gene: TRBJ2-1; CDR3aa: CSVEGGSYNEQFF; CDR3nt: TGCAGCGTTGAGGGGGGTTCCTACAATGAGCAGTTCTTC
d_gene: TRBD1; len: 14; abundance: .; v_gene: TRBV25-1; j_gene: TRBJ1-4; CDR3aa: CASSVVTGDEKLFF; CDR3nt: TGTGCCAGCAGTGTCGTGACAGGGGATGAAAAACTGTTTTTT
d_gene: TRBD1; len: 17; abundance: .; v_gene: TRBV9; j_gene: TRBJ1-2; CDR3aa: CASSPPRDRGALGGYTF; CDR3nt: TGTGCCAGCAGCCCACCCCGGGACAGGGGGGCTTTGGGTGGCTACACCTTC
d_gene: .; len: 12; abundance: .; v_gene: TRBV27; j_gene: TRBJ1-1; CDR3aa: CASSPGVPEAFF; CDR3nt: TGTGCCAGCAGTCCCGGGGTTCCTGAAGCTTTCTTT
d_gene: TRBD1; len: 15; abundance: .; v_gene: TRBV6-5; j_gene: TRBJ1-2; CDR3aa: CASSYHRDRDLAYTF; CDR3nt: TGTGCCAGCAGTTATCACCGGGACAGGGATCTCGCTTACACCTTC
d_gene: TRBD1; len: 13; abundance: .; v_gene: TRBV19; j_gene: TRBJ1-2; CDR3aa: CASRDSVNYGYTF; CDR3nt: TGTGCTTCCCGGGACAGTGTTAACTATGGCTACACCTTC
d_gene: TRBD2; len: 16; abundance: .; v_gene: TRBV28; j_gene: TRBJ2-3; CDR3aa: CASSYLAGVGTDTQYF; CDR3nt: TGTGCCAGCAGTTACTTAGCGGGAGTGGGCACAGATACGCAGTATTTT
d_gene: .; len: 14; abundance: .; v_gene: TRBV19; j_gene: TRBJ1-5; CDR3aa: CASSRSGIRQPQHF; CDR3nt: TGTGCCAGTAGCAGGTCAGGGATTCGACAGCCCCAGCATTTT
d_gene: TRBD2; len: 15; abundance: many; v_gene: TRBV6-4; j_gene: TRBJ2-1; CDR3aa: CASSDSSGSYNEQFF; CDR3nt: TGTGCCAGCAGTGACTCTAGCGGGTCCTACAATGAGCAGTTCTTC
d_gene: .; len: 11; abundance: .; v_gene: TRBV2; j_gene: TRBJ2-3; CDR3aa: CASDETDTQYF; CDR3nt: TGTGCCAGCGACGAAACAGATACGCAGTATTTT
d_gene: TRBD2; len: 15; abundance: once; v_gene: TRBV5-4; j_gene: TRBJ2-1; CDR3aa: CASSSGLAGPNEQFF; CDR3nt: TGTGCCAGCAGCTCGGGACTAGCGGGACCCAATGAGCAGTTCTTC
d_gene: TRBD2; len: 18; abundance: .; v_gene: TRBV11-2; j_gene: TRBJ2-1; CDR3aa: CASSLLAGGMTSYNEQFF; CDR3nt: TGTGCCAGCAGCTTACTAGCGGGAGGAATGACTTCCTACAATGAGCAGTTCTTC
d_gene: TRBD2; len: 14; abundance: .; v_gene: TRBV7-2; j_gene: TRBJ2-1; CDR3aa: CASNLAGGAGEQFF; CDR3nt: TGTGCCAGCAACCTAGCGGGAGGCGCAGGGGAGCAGTTCTTC
d_gene: .; len: 16; abundance: many; v_gene: TRBV21-1; j_gene: TRBJ2-6; CDR3aa: CASSKEETPGANVLTF; CDR3nt: TGTGCCAGCAGCAAAGAGGAGACACCTGGGGCCAACGTCCTGACTTTC
d_gene: .; len: 13; abundance: once; v_gene: TRBV15; j_gene: TRBJ1-1; CDR3aa: CATSSDLNTEAFF; CDR3nt: TGTGCCACCAGCTCAGATCTGAACACTGAAGCTTTCTTT
d_gene: .; len: 15; abundance: once; v_gene: TRBV7-8; j_gene: TRBJ1-3; CDR3aa: CASSRLPSSGNTIYF; CDR3nt: TGTGCCAGCAGCCGTCTCCCCAGCTCTGGAAACACCATATATTTT
d_gene: .; len: 14; abundance: .; v_gene: TRBV13; j_gene: TRBJ2-3; CDR3aa: CASSLSGPTDTQYF; CDR3nt: TGTGCCAGCAGCTTGTCGGGACCCACAGATACGCAGTATTTT
d_gene: .; len: 16; abundance: .; v_gene: TRBV7-8; j_gene: TRBJ1-2; CDR3aa: CASSLAAPGVGYGYTF; CDR3nt: TGTGCCAGCAGCTTAGCGGCCCCCGGGGTCGGCTATGGCTACACCTTC
d_gene: .; len: 13; abundance: many; v_gene: TRBV10-2; j_gene: TRBJ2-7; CDR3aa: CASSGAETYEQYF; CDR3nt: TGCGCCAGCAGTGGGGCAGAAACCTACGAGCAGTACTTC
d_gene: .; len: 14; abundance: few; v_gene: TRBV5-6; j_gene: TRBJ2-5; CDR3aa: CASSLLTGQETQYF; CDR3nt: TGTGCCAGCAGCTTGCTAACAGGCCAAGAGACCCAGTACTTC
d_gene: .; len: 12; abundance: many; v_gene: TRBV2; j_gene: TRBJ2-7; CDR3aa: CASSEQGYEQYF; CDR3nt: TGTGCCAGCAGTGAACAGGGATACGAGCAGTACTTC